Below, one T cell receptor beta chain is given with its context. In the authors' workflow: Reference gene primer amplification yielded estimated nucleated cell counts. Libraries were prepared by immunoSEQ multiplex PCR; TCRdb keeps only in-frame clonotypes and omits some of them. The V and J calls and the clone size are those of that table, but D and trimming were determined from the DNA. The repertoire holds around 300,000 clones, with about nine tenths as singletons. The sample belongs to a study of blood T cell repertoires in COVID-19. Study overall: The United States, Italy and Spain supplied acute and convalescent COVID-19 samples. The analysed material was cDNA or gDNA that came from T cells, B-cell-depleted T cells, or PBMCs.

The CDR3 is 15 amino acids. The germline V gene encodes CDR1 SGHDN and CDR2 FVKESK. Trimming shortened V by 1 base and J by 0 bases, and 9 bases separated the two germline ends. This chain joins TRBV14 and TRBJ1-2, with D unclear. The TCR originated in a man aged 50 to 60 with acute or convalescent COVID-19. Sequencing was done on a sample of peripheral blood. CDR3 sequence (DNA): TGTGCCAGCAGCCAAGGCAGGATCCCTAACTATGGCTACACCTTC. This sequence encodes CASSQGRIPNYGYTF.